The rows below give T cell receptor beta chains drawn from one sample of a study of vaccination effects on CD4 cells after COVID-19. Their specific antigens are unknown. Profiling relied on immunoSEQ multiplex PCR, and the TCRdb table lists in-frame clones only, not all of them. The table shows about 52,000 clones, with approximately 75% occurring only once. Material: CD4+ T cells from PBMCs cultured with HCoV-OC43 spike peptides, obtained before COVID-19 vaccination. The receptors were gathered from a human donor who received a COVID-19 vaccine. CDR3s include the opening cysteine and the closing phenylalanine or tryptophan. A D gene is named only where the DNA matches it firmly.

D | J | V | CDR3
. | TRBJ1-2 | TRBV4-3 | CASSQVASYGYTF
. | TRBJ2-2 | TRBV24-1 | CATSDYGGPNTGELFF
. | TRBJ2-1 | TRBV5-1 | CASSLAGLRAFNEQFF
. | TRBJ1-2 | TRBV9 | CASSPTDSNYGYTF
. | TRBJ1-5 | TRBV5-5 | CASSSTGGNQPQHF
TRBD1 | TRBJ1-1 | TRBV19 | CASSIEGVGGRAFF
. | TRBJ1-5 | TRBV6-5 | CASSSTGPNQPQHF
. | TRBJ2-5 | TRBV30 | CAVSRGGFKTQYF
TRBD2 | TRBJ2-2 | TRBV7-3 | CASSLLADDTGELFF
. | TRBJ1-2 | TRBV5-1 | CASSPPGGSYGYTF
TRBD2 | TRBJ2-6 | TRBV7-8 | CASSFPGLAGPGANVLTF
. | TRBJ2-5 | TRBV7-2 | CASSTRRGETQYF
. | TRBJ1-4 | TRBV12-3/TRBV12-4 | CASSLTGEKLFF
. | TRBJ1-2 | TRBV6-5 | CASSYSKGGYTF
. | TRBJ1-2 | TRBV7-2 | CASSSRTENYGYTF
. | TRBJ2-3 | TRBV3-1/TRBV3-2 | CASSQEVDTQYF
TRBD1 | TRBJ2-5 | TRBV5-5 | CASSLEGYRGETQYF
. | TRBJ1-2 | TRBV29-1 | CSVKNRAGDNYGYTF
. | TRBJ1-1 | TRBV29-1 | CSVEVRGGTEAFF
. | TRBJ2-3 | TRBV6-5 | CASRITGTDTQYF
. | TRBJ2-1 | TRBV5-1 | CASSGTQGFGEQFF
TRBD1 | TRBJ1-6 | TRBV5-1 | CASRRTGNDSPLHF